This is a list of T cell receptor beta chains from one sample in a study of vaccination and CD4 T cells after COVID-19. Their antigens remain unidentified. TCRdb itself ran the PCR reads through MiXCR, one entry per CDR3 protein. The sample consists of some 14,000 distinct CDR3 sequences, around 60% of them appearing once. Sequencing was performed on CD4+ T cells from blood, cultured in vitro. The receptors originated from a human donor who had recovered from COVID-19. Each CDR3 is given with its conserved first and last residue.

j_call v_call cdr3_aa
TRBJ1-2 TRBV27 CASIWGGCLYGYTF
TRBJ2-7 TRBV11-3 CASSSPRTPSYEQYF
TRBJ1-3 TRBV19 CATQTGSGNTIYF
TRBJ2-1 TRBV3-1 CASSHGAGAEQFF
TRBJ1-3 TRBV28 CASSSAGQARSGNTIYF
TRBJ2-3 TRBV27 CASSLIPGLAGTQYF
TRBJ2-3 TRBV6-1 CASLSGTGITDTQYF
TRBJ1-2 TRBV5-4 CASSPGREGPDGGYTF
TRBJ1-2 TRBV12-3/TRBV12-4 CASSSSQGHYGYTF
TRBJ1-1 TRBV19 CASSSTQGTEAFF
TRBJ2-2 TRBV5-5 CASSLAGGLAPTNTGELFF
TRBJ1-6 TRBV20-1 CSARNWVNSPLHF
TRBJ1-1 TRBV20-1 CSARGEQGWAEAFF
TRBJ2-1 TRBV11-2 CASSLGGTGFF
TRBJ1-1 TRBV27 CASMDRGPPEAFF
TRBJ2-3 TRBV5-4 CASRPGTSWADTQYF
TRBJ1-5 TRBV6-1 CASSGGQGAVRNQPQHF
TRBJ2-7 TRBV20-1 CSARDRASGSLIKEQYF
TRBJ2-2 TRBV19 CASSTIQGGSNTGELFF
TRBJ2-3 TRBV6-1 CASRDFLSTDTQYF
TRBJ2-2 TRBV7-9 CASSREATGELFF
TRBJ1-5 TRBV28 CASRTIRGRQPQHF
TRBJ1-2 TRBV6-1 CASSEGGGPRRGYTF
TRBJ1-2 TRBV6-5 CASSYLDRVGGYTF
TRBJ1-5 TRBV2 CASRAPGLNQPQHF
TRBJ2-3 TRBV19 CASNNRGRADTQYF
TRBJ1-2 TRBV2 CASNPGQGAGYGYTF
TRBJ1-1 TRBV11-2 CASSTRTGEAFF
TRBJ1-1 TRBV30 CASTMDRSEMAFF
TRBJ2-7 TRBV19 CASSIAARTTTYEQYF
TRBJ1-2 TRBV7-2 CASSWGTQNRGYTF
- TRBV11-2 CASSPGLAGGVYEQYF
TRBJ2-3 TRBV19 CASSAPDRANTQYF
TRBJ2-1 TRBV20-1 CSASNSGRGYNEQFF
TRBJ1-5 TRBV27 CASSLAGGFLSNQPQHF
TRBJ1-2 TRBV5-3 CARSLGTTSEVDYGYTF
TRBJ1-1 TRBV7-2 CASSYPGTGNTEAFF
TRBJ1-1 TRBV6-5 CASSYSSGGGGTEAFF
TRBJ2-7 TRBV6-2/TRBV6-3 CASREIDSYEQYF
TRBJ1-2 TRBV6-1 CASSKSTPNYGYTF
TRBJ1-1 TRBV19 CASGQGAWTEAFF